This section outlines one TCR beta chain sequence together with its context. Antigen unknown. TCRdb's table, derived via immunoSEQ multiplex PCR, lists solely in-frame clones and lacks some. The repertoire holds 65,000 to 75,000 clones, with approximately 94% as singletons. The sample originates from a study of cytomegalovirus exposure and HLA in healthy donors. Regarding the study as a whole: Researchers catalogued 160 or so TCR beta chains as cytomegalovirus-associated.

Material for sequencing was PBMCs. The clonotype comes from a woman aged 18 to 35 in good health and CMV-seropositive.

CDR3 loop: CASSYGAGELFF. CDR3 DNA sequence: TGTGCCAGCAGTTACGGGGCCGGGGAGCTGTTTTTT. This chain joins TRBV27 and TRBJ2-2; possible D gene TRBD2, 5 bases. Germline V CDR1 and CDR2: MNHEY, SMNVEV (reference sequence). The CDR3 contains 12 residues. V lost 4 bases, J lost 6 bases, and 6 bases lay in between.